The 28 T cell receptor beta chains reported below all come from one sample, sequenced in a study of blood T cell repertoires in COVID-19. Assay used: immunoSEQ multiplex PCR; TCRdb lists only in-frame clones, some missing. This table has 300,000 to 400,000 clones, more than 70% appearing once. Sequencing input: peripheral blood. These TCRs come from a woman aged 70-85 years with COVID-19, enrolled during active disease.

In this sample, this clone turned up a few times. V gene TRBV14 combines with J gene TRBJ2-5; 14 bases align to TRBD2. The CDR3 is made up of 15 amino acids. Trimming at V came to 4 bases and at J to 4 bases, leaving 2 bases not matched to a gene. Germline V lookup: CDR1 SGHDN, CDR2 FVKESK. CDR3: CASSPGTSGGETQYF. The CDR3 DNA follows: TGTGCCAGCAGCCCTGGGACTAGCGGGGGAGAGACCCAGTACTTC.

V usage is TRBV2 and J usage is TRBJ2-6; TRBD1 aligns across 11 bases. Germline V gives CDR1 SNHLY, CDR2 FYNNEI. Trimming removed 6 bases from V and 1 base from J; junction bases left unmatched: 5. CDR3 length: 17 amino acids. The DNA of the CDR3 is TGTGCCAGCAGGGGGACAGGGGGACAATCTGGGGCCAACGTCCTGACTTTC. Protein sequence: CASRGTGGQSGANVLTF. Complete variable domain (other parts from reference TRBV2 and TRBJ2-6): EPEVTQTPSHQVTQMGQEVILRCVPISNHLYFYWYRQILGQKVEFLVSFYNNEISEKSEIFDDQFSVERPDGSNFTLKIRSTKLEDSAMYFCASRGTGGQSGANVLTFGAGSRLTVL.

This rearrangement joins TRBV14 to TRBJ1-2; tentatively, D is TRBD1 (6 bases). CDR3 length: 15 residues. V lost 2 bases to trimming and J lost 4 bases, with 14 bases between them. CDR1 SGHDN and CDR2 FVKESK come from the germline V gene. CDR3 DNA: TGTGCCAGCAGCCAAACTTTACAGGGACCCTATGGCTACACCTTC. Amino acids: CASSQTLQGPYGYTF.

J is TRBJ1-5 and V is TRBV10-3, with 7 positions matching TRBD1. Looked up from germline, CDR1 is ENHRY and CDR2 is SYGVKD. V shed 9 bases and J 1 base; nucleotides not matched to a gene: 3. The CDR3 has 13 amino acids. CDR3 residues: CAIGQASNQPQHF. The CDR3, as DNA: TGTGCCATTGGACAGGCGAGCAATCAGCCCCAGCATTTT.

The chain has TRBV27 and TRBJ2-7, with D uncertain. The CDR3 spans 13 residues. V lost 8 bases to trimming and J lost 1 base, with 12 bases between them. Germline V lookup: CDR1 MNHEY, CDR2 SMNVEV (reference sequence). The CDR3 bases are TGTGCCAGCGCCCTGGGCTATTCCTACGAGCAGTACTTC. This codes for CASALGYSYEQYF.

The gene calls are TRBV10-2 and TRBJ1-1; the D gene is possibly TRBD1 (6 bases). This CDR3 region has 14 residues. CDR1 and CDR2 from the germline V gene are WSHSY and SAAADI. V dropped 3 bases and J dropped 7 bases, with 15 bases sitting between them. CDR3 sequence reads: CASSDRQDSLEAFF. The CDR3 nucleotides read TGCGCCAGCAGTGATCGACAGGACAGCCTTGAAGCTTTCTTT.

The chain uses TRBV4-1 and TRBJ2-3; D may be TRBD2 (6 bases). Germline V gives CDR1 MGHRA, CDR2 YSYEKL. This CDR3 has 16 amino acids. The V end was cut by 1 base, the J end by 0 bases, with 11 bases between. The CDR3 region is CASSQARDFSTDTQYF. CDR3 sequence (DNA): TGCGCCAGCAGCCAAGCCCGGGACTTTAGCACAGATACGCAGTATTTT.

This chain uses TRBV7-2 with TRBJ1-1, with 10 bases fitting TRBD1. The CDR3 runs 15 residues. Germline V gene data show CDR1 as SGHTA and CDR2 as FQGNSA. The V gene end was trimmed by 1 base and the J gene end by 11 bases; junction bases not matched to a gene: 10. The chain's CDR3 is CASSLVGQGPGRAFF. Written as DNA, the CDR3 is TGTGCCAGCAGCTTAGTGGGACAGGGGCCGGGAAGGGCTTTCTTT.

The chain is built from TRBV19 and TRBJ2-7; a possible D gene is TRBD2 (6 bases). This CDR3 region has 14 residues. The ends were cut back, 4 bases at V and 2 bases at J, with 12 bases in the middle. The V gene's germline CDR1 is LNHDA and CDR2 SQIVND (reference sequence). Here the CDR3 reads CASSSGNWPYEQYF. The CDR3 DNA sequence: TGTGCCAGTAGTAGCGGGAATTGGCCCTACGAGCAGTACTTC.

The rearrangement links TRBV7-2 to TRBJ2-1; tentative D call: TRBD1 (6 bases). V was clipped by 5 bases and J by 4 bases, with 15 bases between them. This CDR3 has 15 residues. Looked up from germline, CDR1 is SGHTA and CDR2 is FQGNSA. CDR3 DNA: TGTGCCAGCAGCCAGGACAGAGCACTATACAATGAGCAGTTCTTC. It encodes CASSQDRALYNEQFF.

The chain has TRBV7-2 and TRBJ2-5; weak D call: TRBD2 (6 bases). Between the trimmed V and J ends, which lost 5 bases and 5 bases, there was a span of 12 bases. This CDR3 has 13 residues. Germline loops: CDR1 SGHTA, CDR2 FQGNSA. The CDR3 DNA reads TGTGCCAGCAGCAGGGACTTGGTGGAGACCCAGTACTTC. Encoded protein: CASSRDLVETQYF.

The chain joins TRBV12-3 or TRBV12-4 to TRBJ2-5; perhaps TRBD1 as D (5 bases). V lost 3 bases and J 3 bases, leaving 5 bases between the germline ends. The CDR3 runs 12 residues. The CDR3, as DNA: TGTGCCAGCAGTTTGACAGAAGAGACCCAGTACTTC. Translation gives CASSLTEETQYF.

The chain employs TRBV29-1 and TRBJ2-5, with D uncertain. Germline V lookup: CDR1 SQVTM, CDR2 ANQGSEA. V was clipped by 4 bases and J by 3 bases, with 12 bases between them. This CDR3 has 13 residues. The CDR3 DNA sequence: TGCAGCGTTGGGCAGATACCAGAAGAGACCCAGTACTTC. Translating gives CSVGQIPEETQYF.

The CDR3 is CASSLGTGGRGDNEQFF. In nucleotides, the CDR3 is TGCGCCAGCAGCCTAGGGACAGGGGGCAGAGGGGACAATGAGCAGTTCTTC. The chain couples TRBV5-1 to TRBJ2-1; TRBD1 aligns across 12 bases. The CDR3 extends over 17 amino acids. Germline V gene data show CDR1 as SGHRS and CDR2 as YFSETQ. V trimming: 4 bases; J trimming: 5 bases; junction bases outside the gene matches: 10.

The V gene is TRBV11-2, the J gene TRBJ1-1, with 7 nucleotides matching TRBD1. With V trimmed by 5 bases and J by 6 bases, 6 bases remained unmatched. CDR3 size: 13 residues. Germline V lookup: CDR1 SGHAT, CDR2 FQNNGV. The CDR3 DNA follows: TGTGCCAGCAGCATACAGGGGTGGTCTGAAGCTTTCTTT. Protein product: CASSIQGWSEAFF.

The chain joins TRBV28 to TRBJ1-6, with a weak D call TRBD1 (5 bases). Germline V CDR1 and CDR2: MDHEN, SYDVKM. The V and J ends lost 3 bases and 6 bases respectively, with 12 bases between them. The CDR3 length is 15 residues. CDR3 protein: CASSLFKGLNSPLHF. The CDR3 DNA reads TGTGCCAGCAGTTTGTTCAAGGGGCTTAATTCACCCCTCCACTTT.

The J gene is TRBJ2-3, the V gene TRBV4-1, with 15 bases that match TRBD2. Germline CDR1 reads MGHRA; CDR2 reads YSYEKL. After removal of 5 bases from V and 10 bases from J, the junction contained 16 bases not matched to a gene. This CDR3 is built from 18 residues. In nucleotides, the CDR3 is TGCGCCAGCAGCTCGATCGGACTAGCGGGGGGGCCTGGGGTCGCGCAGTATTTT. Amino acids: CASSSIGLAGGPGVAQYF.

This chain links TRBV11-3 with TRBJ2-1, with TRBD2 matching over 15 bases. Germline assignment: CDR1 SGHNT and CDR2 YENEEA. This CDR3 spans 17 amino acids. V gave up 4 bases and J gave up 5 bases; unmatched junction bases: 6. CDR3 protein: CASSSRTSGGANNEQFF. The CDR3 bases are TGTGCCAGCAGCTCCCGGACTAGCGGGGGGGCTAACAATGAGCAGTTCTTC.

The rearrangement uses TRBV2 and TRBJ2-3, with TRBD2 as a possible D gene (5 bases). Deletions cut 8 bases from V and 3 bases from J, with 15 bases between. CDR1 and CDR2 from the germline V gene are SNHLY and FYNNEI. The CDR3 covers 14 residues. The CDR3 DNA reads TGTGCCAGCCAAAAAGGACTGAATACAGATACGCAGTATTTT. This gives the protein CASQKGLNTDTQYF.

The chain combines TRBV7-9 with TRBJ1-1; D is ambiguous. This CDR3 has 13 residues. With 5 bases removed from V and 1 base from J, the gap between germline ends came to 8 bases. The germline V gene has CDR1 SEHNR and CDR2 FQNEAQ (reference sequence). The CDR3 sequence is CASSRGGNTEAFF. CDR3 coding DNA: TGTGCCAGCAGCCGTGGAGGGAACACTGAAGCTTTCTTT.

A few counts support this clone. The V gene is TRBV5-1, the J gene TRBJ2-7, with D unclear. This CDR3 region has 15 residues. With 0 bases removed from V and 5 bases from J, the gap between germline ends came to 15 bases. Germline V gives CDR1 SGHRS, CDR2 YFSETQ. Here the CDR3 reads CASSLEVERAHEQYF. CDR3 nucleotide sequence: TGCGCCAGCAGCTTGGAGGTAGAAAGAGCGCACGAGCAGTACTTC. Using reference TRBV5-1 and TRBJ2-7 for the parts outside the CDR3, the full variable domain is KAGVTQTPRYLIKTRGQQVTLSCSPISGHRSVSWYQQTPGQGLQFLFEYFSETQRNKGNFPGRFSGRQFSNSRSEMNVSTLELGDSALYLCASSLEVERAHEQYFGPGTRLTVT.

This clone appeared a single time. This rearrangement joins TRBV28 to TRBJ1-1, with 8 bases aligning to TRBD1. Trimming at V came to 6 bases and at J to 5 bases, leaving 8 bases not matched to a gene. CDR3 length: 14 amino acids. CDR1 and CDR2 from the germline V gene are MDHEN and SYDVKM. In DNA form, the CDR3 reads TGTGCCAGCAGCTTTACCGGGACAGGTACTGAAGCTTTCTTT. It translates to CASSFTGTGTEAFF.

CDR3 in amino acids: CASSSARSGDYEQYF. Here the CDR3 DNA reads TGTGCCAGCAGCTCCGCCCGGAGCGGAGACTACGAGCAGTACTTC. The chain combines TRBV7-2 with TRBJ2-7; the D gene is possibly TRBD2 (5 bases). The V and J ends lost 4 bases and 3 bases respectively, with 16 bases between them. Germline V gene data show CDR1 as SGHTA and CDR2 as FQGNSA. This CDR3 region has 15 residues.

This clone was counted between two and nine times. This chain connects TRBV19 to TRBJ2-7; 8 nucleotides line up with TRBD1. Germline CDR1 and CDR2: LNHDA and SQIVND (reference sequence). The CDR3 is 15 amino acids. V lost 3 bases, J lost 0 bases, and 4 bases stayed unmatched. The CDR3 DNA reads as TGTGCCAGTAGTATGGGGACAGGCTCCTCCTACGAGCAGTACTTC. The encoded protein is CASSMGTGSSYEQYF.

This chain links TRBV6-5 with TRBJ1-1; 9 bases fit TRBD1. Germline V gives CDR1 MNHEY, CDR2 SVGAGI. The V segment lost 6 bases and the J segment 10 bases; nucleotides outside the gene matches: 3. The CDR3 extends over 11 amino acids. Here the CDR3 DNA reads TGTGCCAGCAGCCTGACAGGGGGAGCTTTCTTT. This sequence encodes CASSLTGGAFF.

The chain couples TRBV3-1 (or the pseudogene TRBV3-2) to TRBJ2-7; 8 bases align to TRBD1. This CDR3 has 14 residues. V lost 3 bases, J lost 6 bases, and 7 bases stayed unmatched. The germline V gene has CDR1 LGHDT and CDR2 YNNKEL (reference sequence). CDR3 sequence reads: CASSHLGQGGEQYF. The CDR3 DNA is TGTGCCAGCAGCCATCTTGGACAGGGCGGCGAGCAGTACTTC.

The chain is built from TRBV24-1 and TRBJ1-2; perhaps TRBD1 as D (6 bases). CDR3 length equals 13 residues. V was trimmed by 6 bases and J by 4 bases, leaving 11 bases between them. Germline-derived CDR1 and CDR2 are KGHDR and SFDVKD. The CDR3 is CATSLTGSYGYTF. The CDR3 DNA reads TGTGCCACCAGTCTCACAGGGTCCTATGGCTACACCTTC.

This clone has a single count. The chain uses TRBV6-5 and TRBJ1-1; 7 bases agree with TRBD1. The CDR3 totals 16 residues. V was clipped by 2 bases and J by 3 bases; unmatched bases: 9. Germline CDR1 and CDR2: MNHEY and SVGAGI. The DNA for the CDR3 is TGTGCCAGCAGTTACCCCTCGACAGGGAAGGACACTGAAGCTTTCTTT. Its translation is CASSYPSTGKDTEAFF.